Listed here are 28 T cell receptor beta chains from one sample, sequenced in a study of blood T cells in healthy people across ages (dated by TCRdb to about 2015). The library was obtained by 5' RACE. Instrument on record: Illumina HiSeq 2500. A second PCR of roughly 7 to 11 cycles was performed with a sample-barcoded 5' primer and a J-beta primer mix. The raw public reads went through TCRdb reprocessing: fastp at Q25, MiXCR clone calling, in-frame beta chains kept. Identical CDR3 proteins give one entry, which carries the most common genes and DNA. This sample gives under 1,100,000 distinct CDR3 sequences in total; approximately 26% of them show up just once. The ten biggest clones cover approximately 0.71% of the sample. The same specimen was also included in a second study, on T cells of mothers and their children.

Sequences were obtained from blood. These receptor sequences come from a girl aged 2-10 years in good health.

The table lists this clonotype with a few counts. This chain uses TRBV12-3 or TRBV12-4 with TRBJ2-7, with a weak D call TRBD2 (6 bases). The CDR3 runs 15 residues. V lost 5 bases to trimming and J lost 0 bases, with 14 bases between them. This CDR3 is CASSPGRLSSYEQYF. CDR3 DNA sequence: TGTGCCAGCAGTCCTGGGAGGCTCAGCTCCTACGAGCAGTACTTC.

This clonotype has just a few counts. The rearrangement joins TRBV29-1 to TRBJ2-5, with 9 bases lining up with TRBD2. Trimming removed 4 bases from V and 3 bases from J; junction bases left unmatched: 3. This CDR3 spans 13 amino acids. Germline-derived CDR1 and CDR2 are SQVTM and ANQGSEA. The DNA of the CDR3 is TGCAGCGTTGTGGCTAGCGGGGAAGAGACCCAGTACTTC. This sequence encodes CSVVASGEETQYF.

This clonotype has only a few counts. The chain combines TRBV11-2 with TRBJ2-6; tentatively, D is TRBD2 (6 bases). Germline CDR1 reads SGHAT; CDR2 reads FQNNGV. The germline V and J ends were trimmed by 6 bases and 4 bases, with 22 bases remaining between them. CDR3 size: 18 residues. This CDR3 reads CASRPIRGMARGANVLTF. The CDR3 DNA is TGTGCCAGCAGGCCGATACGGGGGATGGCACGAGGGGCCAACGTCCTGACTTTC.

This chain joins TRBV5-5 and TRBJ2-5; the match to TRBD1 covers 7 bases. The CDR3 loop spans 16 amino acids. V lost 3 bases, J lost 3 bases, and 11 bases stayed unmatched. Germline V gives CDR1 SGHKS, CDR2 YYEKEE (reference sequence). In nucleotides, the CDR3 is TGTGCCAGCAGCTCACACGGGACAGCTCTAAAAGAGACCCAGTACTTC. Residues: CASSSHGTALKETQYF.

This chain links TRBV7-9 with TRBJ1-1; possible D gene TRBD1, 5 bases. The CDR3 is 14 residues long. Looked up from germline, CDR1 is SEHNR and CDR2 is FQNEAQ (reference sequence). V lost 5 bases and J 7 bases, leaving 17 bases between the germline ends. The CDR3 nucleotides are TGTGCCAGCAGCCCCAGGGCGGGCGGTTATGAAGCTTTCTTT. This codes for CASSPRAGGYEAFF.

V and J are TRBV2 and TRBJ2-5; TRBD1 is a possible D gene (5 bases). Germline values: CDR1 SNHLY, CDR2 FYNNEI. V lost 10 bases, J lost 4 bases, and 13 bases lay in between. The CDR3 length is 12 residues. CDR3 amino acids: CANSDSRETQYF. The CDR3 nucleotides are TGTGCCAACTCAGACAGCCGAGAGACCCAGTACTTC.

This chain links TRBV11-2 with TRBJ2-1, with no clear D. The V gene's germline CDR1 is SGHAT and CDR2 FQNNGV. Trimming removed 0 bases at V and 0 bases at J, with 15 bases between. CDR3 size: 18 residues. CDR3 bases: TGTGCCAGCAGCTTAGATCGGTCTGGGCGGATCTCCTACAATGAGCAGTTCTTC. Translated, it gives CASSLDRSGRISYNEQFF.

In this sample, this clonotype turned up a few times. V usage is TRBV7-3 and J usage is TRBJ2-1, with TRBD2 identical over 10 bases. This CDR3 region has 15 residues. The J segment lost 6 bases and the V segment lost 5 bases, leaving 7 bases of the junction unmatched. The germline gives CDR1 SGHTA, CDR2 FQGTGA. In nucleotides, the CDR3 is TGTGCCAGCAGCCCTCTAGCGGGGGTTCTCAATGAGCAGTTCTTC. Amino acids: CASSPLAGVLNEQFF.

This clonotype was seen a few times. The V gene is TRBV27, the J gene TRBJ2-7, with D unclear. The V end lost 8 bases, the J end lost 4 bases, and 15 bases lay between the germline ends. The CDR3 is 13 residues long. Looked up from germline, CDR1 is MNHEY and CDR2 is SMNVEV (reference sequence). The CDR3 protein is CASGFPSGYEQYF. CDR3 in DNA: TGTGCCAGCGGATTCCCGTCGGGTTACGAGCAGTACTTC.

This clonotype was counted a few times. J is TRBJ1-6 and V is TRBV4-1; D ambiguous. Germline CDR1 reads MGHRA; CDR2 reads YSYEKL. The CDR3 length is 14 residues. The germline V and J ends were trimmed by 0 bases and 9 bases, with 9 bases remaining between them. The CDR3 spells CASSQETARSPLHF. Written as DNA, the CDR3 is TGCGCCAGCAGCCAAGAGACCGCACGTTCACCCCTCCACTTT.

This clonotype showed up just a few times. This chain links TRBV27 with TRBJ1-2; D remains ambiguous. Germline lookup yields CDR1 MNHEY and CDR2 SMNVEV (reference sequence). Trimming removed 7 bases from V and 5 bases from J, with 5 bases in between. The CDR3 totals 10 residues. The CDR3 DNA reads TGTGCCAGCATCCGGTATGGCTACACCTTC. Its translation: CASIRYGYTF.

The table lists this clonotype with a few counts. The chain couples TRBV28 to TRBJ2-7; possible D gene TRBD2, 6 bases. The CDR3 has 14 amino acids. Germline lookup yields CDR1 MDHEN and CDR2 SYDVKM. V was clipped by 6 bases and J by 3 bases, with 15 bases between them. Written as DNA, the CDR3 is TGTGCCAGCAGCCAGGTGGGGGACTTCTACGAGCAGTACTTC. Translated, it gives CASSQVGDFYEQYF.

This clonotype was detected only a few times. The chain couples TRBV27 to TRBJ2-1, with 8 bases lining up with TRBD2. The J call may be incorrect, as the DNA end agrees better with TRBJ2-5. The CDR3 extends over 15 amino acids. Germline assignment: CDR1 MNHEY and CDR2 SMNVEV (reference sequence). The chain's CDR3 is CASSSGGSVGETQYF. The CDR3 DNA reads as TGTGCCAGCAGTTCGGGAGGGTCGGTAGGGGAGACCCAGTACTTC.

This rearrangement joins TRBV15 to TRBJ2-5; 7 bases align to TRBD1. Germline CDR1 and CDR2: LNHNV and YYDKDF (reference sequence). With V trimmed by 8 bases and J by 4 bases, 7 bases remained unmatched. The CDR3 length is 13 residues. CDR3 loop: CATEDRAGETQYF. The CDR3 DNA is TGTGCCACCGAAGACAGGGCGGGAGAGACCCAGTACTTC.

The chain links TRBV24-1 to TRBJ1-1; D not certain. The V gene's germline CDR1 is KGHDR and CDR2 SFDVKD. The V and J ends lost 9 bases and 2 bases respectively, with 15 bases between them. The CDR3 totals 14 residues. The CDR3 spells CATSPSGGNTEAFF. The DNA of the CDR3 is TGTGCCACCTCACCCTCAGGAGGAAACACTGAAGCTTTCTTT.

This clonotype has just a few counts. The chain is built from TRBV24-1 and TRBJ2-1, with 7 bases identical to TRBD2. The V and J ends lost 3 bases and 0 bases, in that order; junction bases with no gene match: 4. CDR1 is KGHDR and CDR2 is SFDVKD in the germline V gene. The CDR3 spans 16 residues. The CDR3 DNA follows: TGTGCCACCAGTGATGGGACTACTCGCTCCTACAATGAGCAGTTCTTC. Translating it yields CATSDGTTRSYNEQFF.

The V call is TRBV12-3 or TRBV12-4, the J call TRBJ1-6; tentative D call: TRBD1 (6 bases). Trimming cost V 7 bases and J 10 bases, with 17 bases left between them. The CDR3 contains 14 residues. CDR3 region: CASTLGRGGSPLHF. The CDR3 DNA reads TGTGCCAGCACCCTGGGCAGGGGAGGATCACCCCTCCACTTT.

V usage is TRBV29-1 and J usage is TRBJ2-3; no reliable D call. V dropped 4 bases and J dropped 6 bases, with 14 bases sitting between them. Germline V gives CDR1 SQVTM, CDR2 ANQGSEA. The CDR3 is 13 residues long. CDR3 protein: CSVGADFADTQYF. In DNA form, the CDR3 reads TGCAGCGTTGGGGCAGACTTCGCGGATACGCAGTATTTT.

The rearrangement uses TRBV5-1 and TRBJ1-1; possible D gene TRBD1, 5 bases. The CDR3 consists of 12 residues. The germline V gene has CDR1 SGHRS and CDR2 YFSETQ. Trimming left V 4 bases short and J 9 bases short, with 13 bases between. The CDR3 sequence is CASSPEGTQAFF. The DNA for the CDR3 is TGCGCCAGCAGCCCGGAGGGGACCCAAGCTTTCTTT.

The chain links TRBV20-1 to TRBJ2-4, with D possibly being TRBD2 (6 bases). Germline loops: CDR1 DFQATT, CDR2 SNEGSKA (reference sequence). The ends were cut back, 6 bases at V and 4 bases at J, with 13 bases in the middle. This CDR3 comprises 13 residues. The CDR3 nucleotides read TGCAGTGCAATTAGGAGGGGAAAAAACATTCAGTACTTC. It specifies CSAIRRGKNIQYF.

This clonotype has more than one count but fewer than ten. A read error may account for a junction end that differs from germline. The chain links TRBV5-4 to TRBJ2-5; D not certain. This CDR3 is 14 amino acids long. Germline CDR1 and CDR2: SGHNT and YYREEE (reference sequence). The CDR3 DNA sequence: TGTGCCAGCAGCTTAGGAGACAACCAAGAGACCCAGTACTTT. It codes for CASSLGDNQETQYF.

This clonotype showed up just a few times. An end of the junction differs from the germline gene, which may be a read error. The rearrangement uses TRBV6-1 and TRBJ2-5, with TRBD1 identical over 7 bases. CDR3 length equals 12 residues. Germline-derived CDR1 and CDR2 are MNHNS and SASEGT. This CDR3 reads CAGRDSGETQYF. The DNA of the CDR3 is TGTGCCGGCAGGGACAGTGGAGAGACCCAGTACTTC.

This clonotype came up many times. The CDR3 sequence: CASSLTTGDYGYTF. The DNA for the CDR3 is TGCGCCAGCAGCTTGACTACAGGGGACTATGGCTACACCTTC. The chain combines TRBV5-1 with TRBJ1-2; 7 bases line up with TRBD1. Trimming removed 1 base from V and 3 bases from J; junction bases left unmatched: 3. Germline V gene lookup returns CDR1 SGHRS and CDR2 YFSETQ. This CDR3 is built from 14 residues. Drawing the rest from reference TRBV5-1 and TRBJ1-2, the complete variable domain is KAGVTQTPRYLIKTRGQQVTLSCSPISGHRSVSWYQQTPGQGLQFLFEYFSETQRNKGNFPGRFSGRQFSNSRSEMNVSTLELGDSALYLCASSLTTGDYGYTFGSGTRLTVV.

Details on this clonotype: A junction boundary mismatches the germline segment, possibly from a read error. In nucleotides, the CDR3 is TGTACCAGCAGTGAAGAGCAGGGACATTCACCCCTCCACTTT. It is translated as CTSSEEQGHSPLHF. The chain uses TRBV2 and TRBJ1-6; maybe TRBD1 (5 bases). Germline V gene data show CDR1 as SNHLY and CDR2 as FYNNEI. The CDR3 has 14 residues.

This clonotype was counted between two and nine times. The CDR3 sequence is CASSRPGQGETQYF. CDR3 sequence (DNA): TGTGCCAGCAGCCGACCGGGACAGGGAGAGACCCAGTACTTC. The genes are TRBV7-3 and TRBJ2-5, with 9 bases aligning to TRBD1. Unmatched junction bases numbered 5, after V lost 5 bases and J lost 4 bases. The CDR3 consists of 14 residues. Germline lookup yields CDR1 SGHTA and CDR2 FQGTGA.

The chain couples TRBV29-1 to TRBJ2-7; TRBD1 is a possible D gene (6 bases). There are 11 residues in the CDR3. Trimming stripped 4 bases from V and 6 bases from J, with 10 bases between. Germline lookup yields CDR1 SQVTM and CDR2 ANQGSEA. The CDR3 here is CSVGQVGEQYF. DNA for the CDR3: TGCAGCGTTGGACAGGTAGGCGAGCAGTACTTC.

The chain is built from TRBV20-1 and TRBJ1-1; D gene ambiguous. The CDR3 covers 11 residues. Trimming stripped 7 bases from V and 1 base from J, with 7 bases between. Germline V gene data show CDR1 as DFQATT and CDR2 as SNEGSKA (reference sequence). DNA for the CDR3: TGCAGTGGTCAGAAGAACACTGAAGCTTTCTTT. Translated, it gives CSGQKNTEAFF.

This clonotype was seen a few times. The gene calls are TRBV20-1 and TRBJ2-6; D is ambiguous. V dropped 1 base and J dropped 0 bases, with 10 bases sitting between them. From germline, CDR1 is DFQATT and CDR2 SNEGSKA (reference sequence). This CDR3 is 16 amino acids long. The chain's CDR3 is CSARGGILSGANVLTF. CDR3 DNA: TGCAGTGCTAGAGGGGGAATCCTCTCTGGGGCCAACGTCCTGACTTTC.